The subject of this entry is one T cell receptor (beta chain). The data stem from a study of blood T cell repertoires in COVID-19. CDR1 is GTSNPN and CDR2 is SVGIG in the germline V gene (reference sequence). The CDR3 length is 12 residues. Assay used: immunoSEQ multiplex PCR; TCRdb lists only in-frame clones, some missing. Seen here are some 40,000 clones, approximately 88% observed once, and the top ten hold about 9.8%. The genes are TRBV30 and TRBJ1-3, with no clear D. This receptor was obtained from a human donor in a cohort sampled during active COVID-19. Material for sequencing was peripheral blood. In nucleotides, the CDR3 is TGTGCTCTGTCTGTCTCTGGAAACACCATATATTTT. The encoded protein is CALSVSGNTIYF.